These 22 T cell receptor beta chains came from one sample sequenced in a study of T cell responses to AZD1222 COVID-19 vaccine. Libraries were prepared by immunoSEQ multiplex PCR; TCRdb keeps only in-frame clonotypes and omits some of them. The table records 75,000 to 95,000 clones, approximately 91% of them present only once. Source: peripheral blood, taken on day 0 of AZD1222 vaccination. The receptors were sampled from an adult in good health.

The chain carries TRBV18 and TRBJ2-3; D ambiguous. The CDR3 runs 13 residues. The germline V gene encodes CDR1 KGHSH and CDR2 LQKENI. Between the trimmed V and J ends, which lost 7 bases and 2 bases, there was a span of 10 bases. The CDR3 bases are TGTGCCAGCTTACCGGGCAACACAGATACGCAGTATTTT. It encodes CASLPGNTDTQYF.

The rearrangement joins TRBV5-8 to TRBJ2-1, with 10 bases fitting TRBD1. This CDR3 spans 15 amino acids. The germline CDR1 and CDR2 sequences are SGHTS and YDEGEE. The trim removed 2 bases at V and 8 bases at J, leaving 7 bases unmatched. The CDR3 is CASSFDSDRGYEQFF. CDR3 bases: TGTGCCAGCAGCTTCGATTCGGACAGGGGGTATGAGCAGTTCTTC.

This CDR3 reads CASSSTGTVTYEQYF. CDR3 sequence (DNA): TGCGCCAGCAGTTCTACCGGGACTGTGACCTACGAGCAGTACTTC. This rearrangement joins TRBV5-1 to TRBJ2-7, with D possibly TRBD2 on 6 matching bases. CDR3 length: 15 amino acids. The V end was cut by 5 bases, the J end by 2 bases, with 17 bases between. Germline lookup yields CDR1 SGHRS and CDR2 YFSETQ.

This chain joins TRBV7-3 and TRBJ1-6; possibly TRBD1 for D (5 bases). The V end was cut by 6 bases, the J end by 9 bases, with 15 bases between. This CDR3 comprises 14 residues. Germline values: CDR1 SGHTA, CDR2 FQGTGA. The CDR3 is CASSLGQGSSPLHF. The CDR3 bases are TGTGCCAGCAGTCTGGGGCAGGGAAGTTCACCCCTCCACTTT.

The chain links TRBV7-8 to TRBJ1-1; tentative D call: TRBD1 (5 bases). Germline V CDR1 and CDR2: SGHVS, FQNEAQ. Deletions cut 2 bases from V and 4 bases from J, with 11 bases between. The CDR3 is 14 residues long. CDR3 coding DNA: TGTGCCAGCAGCTTAATGCAGGGAAGCACTGAAGCTTTCTTT. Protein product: CASSLMQGSTEAFF.

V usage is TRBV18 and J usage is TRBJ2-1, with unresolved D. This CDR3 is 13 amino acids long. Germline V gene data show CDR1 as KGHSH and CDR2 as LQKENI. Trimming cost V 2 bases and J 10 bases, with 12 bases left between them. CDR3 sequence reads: CASSPSQDVEQFF. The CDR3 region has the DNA TGTGCCAGCTCACCAAGTCAGGACGTAGAGCAGTTCTTC.

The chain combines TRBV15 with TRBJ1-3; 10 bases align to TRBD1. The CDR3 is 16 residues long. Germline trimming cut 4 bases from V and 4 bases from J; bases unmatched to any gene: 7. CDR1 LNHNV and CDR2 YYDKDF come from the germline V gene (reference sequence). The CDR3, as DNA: TGTGCCACCAGCAAGGGACAGGGGTTGCCAGGAAACACCATATATTTT. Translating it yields CATSKGQGLPGNTIYF.

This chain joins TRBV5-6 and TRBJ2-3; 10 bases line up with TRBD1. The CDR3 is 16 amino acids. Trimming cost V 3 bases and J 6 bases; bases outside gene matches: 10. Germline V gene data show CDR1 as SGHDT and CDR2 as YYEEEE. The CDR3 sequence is CASSWGTGDVGDTQYF. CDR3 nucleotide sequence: TGTGCCAGCAGCTGGGGGACAGGGGATGTTGGGGATACGCAGTATTTT.

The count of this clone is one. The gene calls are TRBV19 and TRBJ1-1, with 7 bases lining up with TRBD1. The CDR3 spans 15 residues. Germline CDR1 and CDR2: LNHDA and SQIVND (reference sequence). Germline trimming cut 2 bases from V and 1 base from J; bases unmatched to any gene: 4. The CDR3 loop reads CASSIPGGPNTEAFF. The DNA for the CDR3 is TGTGCCAGTAGTATACCAGGGGGGCCGAACACTGAAGCTTTCTTT.

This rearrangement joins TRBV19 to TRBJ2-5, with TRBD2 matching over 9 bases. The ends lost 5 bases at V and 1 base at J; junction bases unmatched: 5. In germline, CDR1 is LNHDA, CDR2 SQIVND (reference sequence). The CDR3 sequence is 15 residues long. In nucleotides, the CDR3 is TGTGCCAGTAGTCGCCTAGCGGGGATCCAAGAGACCCAGTACTTC. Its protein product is CASSRLAGIQETQYF.

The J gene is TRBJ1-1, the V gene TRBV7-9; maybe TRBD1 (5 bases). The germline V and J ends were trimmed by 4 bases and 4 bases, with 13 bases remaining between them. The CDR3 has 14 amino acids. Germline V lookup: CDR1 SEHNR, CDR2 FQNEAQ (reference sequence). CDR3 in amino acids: CASSSGQGATEAFF. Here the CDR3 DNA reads TGTGCCAGCAGCTCGGGGCAGGGAGCCACTGAAGCTTTCTTT.

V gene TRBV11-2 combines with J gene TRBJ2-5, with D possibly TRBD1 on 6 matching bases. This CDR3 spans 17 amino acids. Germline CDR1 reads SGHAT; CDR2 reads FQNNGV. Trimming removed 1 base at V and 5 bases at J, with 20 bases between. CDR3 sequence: CASSLGWGWAGAETQYF. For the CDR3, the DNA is TGTGCCAGCAGCTTAGGATGGGGATGGGCAGGGGCGGAGACCCAGTACTTC.

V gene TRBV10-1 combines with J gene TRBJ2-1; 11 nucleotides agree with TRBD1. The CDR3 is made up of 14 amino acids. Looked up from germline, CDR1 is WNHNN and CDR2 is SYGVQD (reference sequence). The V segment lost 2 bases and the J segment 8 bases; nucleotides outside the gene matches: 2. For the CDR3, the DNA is TGCGCCAGCAGTGAGGGGACAGGGGGGGATGAGCAGTTCTTC. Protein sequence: CASSEGTGGDEQFF.

In DNA, the CDR3 is TGTGCCACCAGCAGAGATCTCGGCAGGGGCACTGAAGCTTTCTTT. As protein: CATSRDLGRGTEAFF. The chain carries TRBV15 and TRBJ1-1, with D maybe TRBD1 (6 bases). The ends were cut back, 0 bases at V and 4 bases at J, with 12 bases in the middle. The CDR3 is made up of 15 amino acids. The germline CDR1 and CDR2 sequences are LNHNV and YYDKDF (reference sequence).

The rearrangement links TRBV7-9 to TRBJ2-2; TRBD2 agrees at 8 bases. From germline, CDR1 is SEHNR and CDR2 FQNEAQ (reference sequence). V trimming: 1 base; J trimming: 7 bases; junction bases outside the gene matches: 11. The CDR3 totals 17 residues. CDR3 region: CASSLGSGGWFGGELFF. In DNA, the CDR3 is TGTGCCAGCAGCTTAGGAAGCGGGGGATGGTTCGGCGGGGAGCTGTTTTTT.

The CDR3 loop reads CASRNYEQYF. In DNA, the CDR3 is TGTGCCAGCAGGAACTACGAGCAGTACTTC. The chain carries TRBV2 and TRBJ2-7; D remains ambiguous. CDR3 size: 10 residues. V was shortened by 6 bases and J by 3 bases, with 3 bases between the two germline ends. Germline CDR1 SNHLY, CDR2 FYNNEI.

Here the CDR3 reads CASSLGRFTYEQYF. The CDR3, as DNA: TGTGCCAGCAGCTTAGGGAGGTTTACCTACGAGCAGTACTTC. The J gene is TRBJ2-7, the V gene TRBV7-8, with D perhaps matching TRBD2 (5 bases). Germline V gene sequence: CDR1 SGHVS, CDR2 FQNEAQ. The CDR3 extends over 14 amino acids. Trimming left V 1 base short and J 2 bases short, with 9 bases between.

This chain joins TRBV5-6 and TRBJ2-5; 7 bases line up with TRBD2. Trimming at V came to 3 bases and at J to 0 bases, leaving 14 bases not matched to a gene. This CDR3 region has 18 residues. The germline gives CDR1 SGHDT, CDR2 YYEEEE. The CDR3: CASSSPALERGNQETQYF. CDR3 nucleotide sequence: TGTGCCAGCAGCTCCCCTGCGCTAGAGCGGGGAAACCAAGAGACCCAGTACTTC.

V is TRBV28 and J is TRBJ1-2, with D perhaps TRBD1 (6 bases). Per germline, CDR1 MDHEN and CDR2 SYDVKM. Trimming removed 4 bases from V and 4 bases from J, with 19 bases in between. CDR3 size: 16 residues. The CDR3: CASSSLTGGFIYGYTF. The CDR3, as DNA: TGTGCCAGCAGTTCACTAACGGGGGGCTTCATCTATGGCTACACCTTC.

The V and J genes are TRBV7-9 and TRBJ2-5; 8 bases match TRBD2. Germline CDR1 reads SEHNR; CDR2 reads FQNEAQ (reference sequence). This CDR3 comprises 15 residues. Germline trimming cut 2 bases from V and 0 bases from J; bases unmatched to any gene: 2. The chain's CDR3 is CASSLRGRYQETQYF. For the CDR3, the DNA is TGTGCCAGCAGCTTACGCGGGAGGTACCAAGAGACCCAGTACTTC.

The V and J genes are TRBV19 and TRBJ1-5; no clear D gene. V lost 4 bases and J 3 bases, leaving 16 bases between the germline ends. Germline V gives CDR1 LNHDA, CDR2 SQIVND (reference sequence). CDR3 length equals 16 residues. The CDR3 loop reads CASSKGLGDLNQPQHF. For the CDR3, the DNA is TGTGCCAGTAGTAAGGGTCTTGGGGATCTCAATCAGCCCCAGCATTTT.

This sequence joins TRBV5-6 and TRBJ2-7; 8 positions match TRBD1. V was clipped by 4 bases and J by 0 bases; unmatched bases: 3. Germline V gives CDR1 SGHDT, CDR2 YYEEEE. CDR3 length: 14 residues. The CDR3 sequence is CASSTGQGSYEQYF. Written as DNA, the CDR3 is TGTGCCAGCAGCACCGGACAGGGCTCCTACGAGCAGTACTTC.